This passage covers 16 T cell receptor beta chains from one sample sequenced in a study of cytomegalovirus exposure and HLA in healthy donors. PCR employed 60 Vbeta and 13 Jbeta primers. The protocol was immunoSEQ multiplex PCR, while the TCRdb copy is restricted to in-frame clones and leaves out a portion. The table has roughly 72,000 clones, just under 75% seen once; the top ten hold roughly an eighth. The specimen was PBMCs. The origin of the receptors is a human donor in good health.

This chain joins TRBV6-6 and TRBJ1-1; 9 positions agree with TRBD1. In germline, CDR1 is MNHNY, CDR2 SVGAGI (reference sequence). The length of the CDR3 is 14 residues. J lost 1 base, V lost 5 bases, and 2 bases had no gene match. The CDR3 DNA reads as TGTGCCAGCAGTAGACAGGGGGGGAACACTGAAGCTTTCTTT. Protein product: CASSRQGGNTEAFF.

This clone showed up just once. The rearrangement joins TRBV10-2 to TRBJ1-2; 9 bases line up with TRBD1. CDR1 is WSHSY, CDR2 SAAADI, per germline. V lost 7 bases, J lost 5 bases, and 11 bases stayed unmatched. The CDR3 length is 15 residues. CDR3 sequence reads: CASTVLGQGPYGYTF. As DNA, the CDR3 is TGCGCCAGCACCGTATTGGGACAGGGTCCATATGGCTACACCTTC.

The V and J genes are TRBV11-3 and TRBJ2-2, with TRBD1 identical over 9 bases. With 2 bases clipped from V and 5 bases from J, the junction kept 6 bases outside the gene matches. CDR3 length: 16 residues. Germline CDR1 and CDR2: SGHNT and YENEEA. CDR3 coding DNA: TGTGCCAGCAGCTTATCCGGGACAGGGATTACCGGGGAGCTGTTTTTT. Translating gives CASSLSGTGITGELFF.

This clone was detected only a few times. This sequence joins TRBV21-1 and TRBJ2-1; the table names TRBD2, a call not compared with the DNA. TRBV21-1 is classified as a pseudogene. This CDR3 comprises 15 residues. The CDR3, as DNA: TGTGCCAGCAGCAAACATCGGCGGACCTACAATGAGCAGTTCTTC. It is translated as CASSKHRRTYNEQFF.

This clone was observed a handful of times. The chain joins TRBV7-2 to TRBJ2-2; weak D call: TRBD2 (6 bases). The V and J ends lost 5 bases and 2 bases respectively, with 15 bases between them. Germline V gene lookup returns CDR1 SGHTA and CDR2 FQGNSA. The CDR3 runs to 16 residues. The DNA for the CDR3 is TGTGCCAGCAGCCCGACGAGCGGGTTCAACACCGGGGAGCTGTTTTTT. Translating it yields CASSPTSGFNTGELFF.

The chain is built from TRBV14 and TRBJ2-5; TRBD2 agrees at 8 bases. Per germline, CDR1 SGHDN and CDR2 FVKESK. With V trimmed by 4 bases and J by 5 bases, 3 bases remained unmatched. The CDR3 length is 13 residues. CDR3 region: CASSLAGSETQYF. The CDR3 DNA follows: TGTGCCAGCAGCCTAGCGGGGTCCGAGACCCAGTACTTC.

This clone appeared a single time. The chain couples TRBV30 to TRBJ2-7; 9 positions agree with TRBD2. The CDR3 covers 13 residues. From germline, CDR1 is GTSNPN and CDR2 SVGIG (reference sequence). V lost 7 bases, J lost 4 bases, and 8 bases stayed unmatched. The CDR3 coding sequence is TGTGCCTTTCGGACTAGCGCGGGGTACGAGCAGTACTTC. Amino acids: CAFRTSAGYEQYF.

By share of the sample, this clone is medium-sized. J is TRBJ1-1 and V is TRBV19; D is ambiguous. The CDR3 has 15 amino acids. The germline gives CDR1 LNHDA, CDR2 SQIVND (reference sequence). The V end lost 3 bases, the J end lost 2 bases, and 13 bases lay between the germline ends. The CDR3 protein is CASSMGPGYNTEAFF. CDR3 nucleotide sequence: TGTGCCAGTAGTATGGGCCCTGGTTACAACACTGAAGCTTTCTTT. The complete variable domain, with remaining parts taken from reference TRBV19 and TRBJ1-1, reads DGGITQSPKYLFRKEGQNVTLSCEQNLNHDAMYWYRQDPGQGLRLIYYSQIVNDFQKGDIAEGYSVSREKKESFPLTVTSAQKNPTAFYLCASSMGPGYNTEAFFGQGTRLTVV.

This chain joins TRBV7-9 and TRBJ2-1, with 9 bases that match TRBD2. Germline lookup yields CDR1 SEHNR and CDR2 FQNEAQ (reference sequence). The trim removed 1 base at V and 4 bases at J, leaving 2 bases unmatched. CDR3 size: 15 residues. This chain's CDR3 is CASSLGLAEYNEQFF. The CDR3 DNA follows: TGTGCCAGCAGCTTAGGACTAGCGGAATACAATGAGCAGTTCTTC.

The V and J genes are TRBV6-6 and TRBJ2-7; the match to TRBD2 covers 10 bases. The V gene's germline CDR1 is MNHNY and CDR2 SVGAGI (reference sequence). V trimming: 0 bases; J trimming: 2 bases; junction bases outside the gene matches: 1. The CDR3 extends over 15 amino acids. The DNA for the CDR3 is TGTGCCAGCAGTTACTCTCTAGCGGGAGCCTACGAGCAGTACTTC. This translates into CASSYSLAGAYEQYF.

J is TRBJ2-7 and V is TRBV7-9; TRBD1 aligns across 11 bases. V dropped 5 bases and J dropped 5; count of bases not matched to a gene: 11. Germline V gene sequence: CDR1 SEHNR, CDR2 FQNEAQ (reference sequence). This CDR3 has 16 residues. The CDR3 reads CASSAPGQGVYDEQYF. DNA of the CDR3: TGTGCCAGCAGCGCCCCGGGACAGGGGGTTTACGACGAGCAGTACTTC.

The chain has TRBV10-3 and TRBJ1-5; D not resolved. Germline V gives CDR1 ENHRY, CDR2 SYGVKD. This CDR3 is built from 15 residues. V was trimmed by 2 bases and J by 0 bases, leaving 8 bases between them. Written as DNA, the CDR3 is TGTGCCATCAGTGAGGGCAGGTTTAGCAATCAGCCCCAGCATTTT. Protein sequence: CAISEGRFSNQPQHF.

The J gene is TRBJ2-7, the V gene TRBV5-1, with a weak D call TRBD1 (6 bases). Looked up from germline, CDR1 is SGHRS and CDR2 is YFSETQ. V was clipped by 8 bases and J by 0 bases, with 15 bases between them. The CDR3 is 14 residues long. Written as DNA, the CDR3 is TGCGCCAGTACCGGGACACCTTTCTCCTACGAGCAGTACTTC. This gives the protein CASTGTPFSYEQYF. The full variable domain, its missing parts supplied by reference TRBV5-1 and TRBJ2-7, is KAGVTQTPRYLIKTRGQQVTLSCSPISGHRSVSWYQQTPGQGLQFLFEYFSETQRNKGNFPGRFSGRQFSNSRSEMNVSTLELGDSALYLCASTGTPFSYEQYFGPGTRLTVT.

The chain couples TRBV7-9 to TRBJ2-1, with 15 bases matching TRBD2. This CDR3 contains 17 residues. The germline V gene encodes CDR1 SEHNR and CDR2 FQNEAQ (reference sequence). V trimming: 7 bases; J trimming: 3 bases; junction bases outside the gene matches: 7. The CDR3: CASTVPGLAGGYNEQFF. DNA for the CDR3: TGTGCCAGCACCGTCCCGGGACTAGCGGGAGGCTACAATGAGCAGTTCTTC.

The gene calls are TRBV7-3 and TRBJ2-6; 10 bases map to TRBD1. Trimming removed 5 bases from V and 4 bases from J; junction bases left unmatched: 8. Germline V gives CDR1 SGHTA, CDR2 FQGTGA. The CDR3 totals 17 residues. The CDR3: CASSPSTGGSGANVLTF. The CDR3 region has the DNA TGTGCCAGCAGCCCTTCGACAGGGGGCTCCGGGGCCAACGTCCTGACTTTC.

This chain links TRBV6-6 with TRBJ1-1; TRBD1 might be the D (6 bases). Germline CDR1 MNHNY, CDR2 SVGAGI (reference sequence). The CDR3 contains 13 residues. V gave up 6 bases and J gave up 2 bases, with 10 bases separating them. The CDR3 coding sequence is TGTGCCAGCAGACCGGACAGTAACACTGAAGCTTTCTTT. Translating it yields CASRPDSNTEAFF.